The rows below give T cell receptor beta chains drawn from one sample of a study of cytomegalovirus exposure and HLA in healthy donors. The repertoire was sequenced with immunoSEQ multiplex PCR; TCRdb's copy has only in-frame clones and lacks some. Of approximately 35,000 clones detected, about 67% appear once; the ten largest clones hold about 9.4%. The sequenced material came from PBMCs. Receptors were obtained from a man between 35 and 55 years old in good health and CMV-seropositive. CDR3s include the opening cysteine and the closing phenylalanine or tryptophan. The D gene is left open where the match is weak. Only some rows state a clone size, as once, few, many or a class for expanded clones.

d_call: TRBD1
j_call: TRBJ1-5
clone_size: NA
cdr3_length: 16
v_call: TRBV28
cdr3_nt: TGTGCCAGCACCCTGCCGGGACAGGGGCTCAATCAGCCCCAGCATTTT
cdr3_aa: CASTLPGQGLNQPQHF

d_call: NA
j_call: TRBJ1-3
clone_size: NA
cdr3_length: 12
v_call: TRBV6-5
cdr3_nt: TGTGCCAGCAGCCCAGAAAGAAACACCATATATTTT
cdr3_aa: CASSPERNTIYF

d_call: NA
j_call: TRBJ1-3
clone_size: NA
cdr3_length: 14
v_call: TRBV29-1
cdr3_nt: TGCAGCGTTGAAGCCTTAGAATCAAGAAACACCATATATTTT
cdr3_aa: CSVEALESRNTIYF

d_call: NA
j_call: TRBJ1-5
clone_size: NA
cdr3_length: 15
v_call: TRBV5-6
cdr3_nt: TGTGCCAGCAGCTCCCGAGGGGGGGCAAATCAGCCCCAGCATTTT
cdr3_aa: CASSSRGGANQPQHF

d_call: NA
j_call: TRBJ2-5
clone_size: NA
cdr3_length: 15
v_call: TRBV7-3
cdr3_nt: TGTGCCAGCAGCCGGGGCTACAGGGACCAAGAGACCCAGTACTTC
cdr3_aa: CASSRGYRDQETQYF

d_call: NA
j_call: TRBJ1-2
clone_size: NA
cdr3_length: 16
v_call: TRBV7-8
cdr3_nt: TGTGCCAGCAGCTCCAATTATCTGACAGGCAACTATGGCTACACCTTC
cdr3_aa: CASSSNYLTGNYGYTF

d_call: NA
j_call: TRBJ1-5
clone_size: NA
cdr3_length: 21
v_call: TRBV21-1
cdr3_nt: TGTGCCAGCAGCAAAAGCGGGAGTGTTTGGGGGTGGGGGGGTCCTAATCAGCCCCAGCATTTT
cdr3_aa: CASSKSGSVWGWGGPNQPQHF

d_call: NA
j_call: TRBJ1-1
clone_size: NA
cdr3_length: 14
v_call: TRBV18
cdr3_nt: TGTGCCAGCTCACCACAACAGACGAACACTGAAGCTTTCTTT
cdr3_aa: CASSPQQTNTEAFF

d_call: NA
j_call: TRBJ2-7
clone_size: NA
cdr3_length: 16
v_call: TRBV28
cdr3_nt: TGTGCCAGCAGTTTAGCAGGGGGCGGGGGGGCGATCGAGCAGTACTTC
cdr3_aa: CASSLAGGGGAIEQYF

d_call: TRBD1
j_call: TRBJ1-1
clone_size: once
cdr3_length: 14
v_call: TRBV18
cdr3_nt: TGTGCCAGCTCACTACTACAGGGGAATCCTGAAGCTTTCTTT
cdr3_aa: CASSLLQGNPEAFF

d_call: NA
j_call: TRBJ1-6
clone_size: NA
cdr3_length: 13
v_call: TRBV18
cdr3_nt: TGTGCCAGCTCCGGGACATCCGATTCACCCCTCCACTTT
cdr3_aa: CASSGTSDSPLHF

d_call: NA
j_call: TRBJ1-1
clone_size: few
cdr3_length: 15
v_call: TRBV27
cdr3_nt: TGTGCCAGCAGTTTCTCACGGGGCGGGGCCACTGAAGCTTTCTTT
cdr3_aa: CASSFSRGGATEAFF

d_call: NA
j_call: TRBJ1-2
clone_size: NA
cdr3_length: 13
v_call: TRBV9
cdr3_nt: TGTGCCAGCAGCGTAGCGGGGGGGCAAGGCTACACCTTC
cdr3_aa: CASSVAGGQGYTF

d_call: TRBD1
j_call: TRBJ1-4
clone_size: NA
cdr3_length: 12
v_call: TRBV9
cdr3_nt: TGTGCCAGTACGGACAGGGCTGAAAAACTGTTTTTT
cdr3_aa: CASTDRAEKLFF